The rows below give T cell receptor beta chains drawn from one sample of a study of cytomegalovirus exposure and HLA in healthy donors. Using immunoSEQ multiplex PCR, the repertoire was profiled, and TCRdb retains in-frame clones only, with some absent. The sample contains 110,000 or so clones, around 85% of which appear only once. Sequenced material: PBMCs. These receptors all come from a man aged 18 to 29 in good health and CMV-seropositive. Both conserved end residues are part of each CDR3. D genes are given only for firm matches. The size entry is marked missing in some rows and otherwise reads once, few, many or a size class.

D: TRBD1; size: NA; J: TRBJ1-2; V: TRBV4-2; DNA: TGTGCCAGCAGCCAAGATTCGTTAGGGGGCGCGGACTATGGCTACACCTTC; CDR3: CASSQDSLGGADYGYTF
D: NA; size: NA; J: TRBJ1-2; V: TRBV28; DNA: TGTGCCAGCATCCCCGGGGGGTCTAACTATGGCTACACCTTC; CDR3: CASIPGGSNYGYTF
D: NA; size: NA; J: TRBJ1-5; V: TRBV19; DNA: TGTGCCAGTAGTATCCATCCTCAGCCCCAGCATTTT; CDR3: CASSIHPQPQHF
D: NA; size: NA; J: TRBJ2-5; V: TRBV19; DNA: TGTGCCAGTAGTATAATATGGGGGGTCCAAGAGACCCAGTACTTC; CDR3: CASSIIWGVQETQYF
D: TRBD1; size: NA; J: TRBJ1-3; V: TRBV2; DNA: TGTGCCAGCGGGCGGGACAGAAGGGGAAACACCATATATTTT; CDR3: CASGRDRRGNTIYF
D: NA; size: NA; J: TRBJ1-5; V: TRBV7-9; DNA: TGTGCCAGCAGCTTACTTGATCAGCCCCAGCATTTT; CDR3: CASSLLDQPQHF
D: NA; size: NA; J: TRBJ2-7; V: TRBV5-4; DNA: TGTGCCAGCAGCTCGACAGCCCTCTCCTACGAGCAGTACTTC; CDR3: CASSSTALSYEQYF
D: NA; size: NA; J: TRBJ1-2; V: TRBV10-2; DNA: TGCGCCAGCAGTCCCTCCTTTGGGCCCTCCTATGGCTACACCTTC; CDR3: CASSPSFGPSYGYTF
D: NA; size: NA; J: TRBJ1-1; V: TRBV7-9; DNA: TGTGCCAGCAGCTTGGGCTTGGACAGAAAATTGAACACTGAAGCTTTCTTT; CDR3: CASSLGLDRKLNTEAFF
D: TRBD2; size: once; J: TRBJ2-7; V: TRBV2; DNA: TGTGCCAGCACCCAGAGCCCGGGGGGGGGCTACGAGCAGTACTTC; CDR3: CASTQSPGGGYEQYF
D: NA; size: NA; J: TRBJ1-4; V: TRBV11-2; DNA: TGTGCCAGCAGCTCCCCGCGGGGTAGTGAAAAACTGTTTTTT; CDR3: CASSSPRGSEKLFF
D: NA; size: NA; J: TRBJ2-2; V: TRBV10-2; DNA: TGCGCCAGCAGTGAGTCCTACACCGGGGAGCTGTTTTTT; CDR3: CASSESYTGELFF
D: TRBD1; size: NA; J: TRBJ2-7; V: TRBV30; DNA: TGTGCCTGGGGGAGACAGGGGGAATTGAAGCAGTACTTC; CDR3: CAWGRQGELKQYF
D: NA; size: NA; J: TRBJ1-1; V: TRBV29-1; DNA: TGCAGCGTAGTCGGGACTCCAGCCAGGGTGAACACTGAAGCTTTCTTT; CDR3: CSVVGTPARVNTEAFF
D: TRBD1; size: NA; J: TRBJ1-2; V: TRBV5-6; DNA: TGTGCCAGCAGTATTACAGGGGGCGTCTATGGCTACACCTTC; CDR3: CASSITGGVYGYTF
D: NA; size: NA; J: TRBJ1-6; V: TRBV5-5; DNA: TGTGCCAGCAGCTTGGACCACGGGAACTCCTATAATTCACCCCTCCACTTT; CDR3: CASSLDHGNSYNSPLHF
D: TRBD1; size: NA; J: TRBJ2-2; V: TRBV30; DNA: TGTGCCTGGAGGGGGACAGGTTTTAGTCAAGCGAACACCGGGGAGCTGTTTTTT; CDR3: CAWRGTGFSQANTGELFF
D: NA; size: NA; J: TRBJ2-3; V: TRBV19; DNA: TGTGCCAGTAGTATAATCCGGGACTCCACAGATACGCAGTATTTT; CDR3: CASSIIRDSTDTQYF
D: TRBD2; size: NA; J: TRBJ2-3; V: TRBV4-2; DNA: TGTGCCAGCAGCCATGGATTAGCGGGGGGGCTGAATACGCAGTATTTT; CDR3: CASSHGLAGGLNTQYF
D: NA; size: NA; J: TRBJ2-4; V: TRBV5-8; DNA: TGTGCCAGCATCGAAGGAGGGGCGTACATTCAGTACTTC; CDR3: CASIEGGAYIQYF
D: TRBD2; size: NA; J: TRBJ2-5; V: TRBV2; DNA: TGTGCCAGCATTCGGGGGGGGGAGACCCAGTACTTC; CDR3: CASIRGGETQYF
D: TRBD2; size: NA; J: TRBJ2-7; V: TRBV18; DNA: TGTGCCAGCTCACCACCGGGGGGGGTTTACGAGCAGTACTTC; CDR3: CASSPPGGVYEQYF
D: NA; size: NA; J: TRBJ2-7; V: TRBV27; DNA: TGTGCCAGCGTCGTCCGACCTAGAGACAGCCACTCCTACGAGCAGTACTTC; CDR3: CASVVRPRDSHSYEQYF
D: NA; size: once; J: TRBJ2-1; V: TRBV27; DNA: TGTGCCAGCAGTCTCAGCGGCGGCTCCTACAATGAGCAGTTCTTC; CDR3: CASSLSGGSYNEQFF
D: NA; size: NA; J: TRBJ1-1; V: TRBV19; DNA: TGTGCCAGTAGAAGCGAGGGAGGGATCACTGAAGCTTTCTTT; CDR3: CASRSEGGITEAFF
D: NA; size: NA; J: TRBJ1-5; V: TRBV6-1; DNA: TGTGCCAGCAGTGAACAGGGTAGCGGTAGTCAGCCCCAGCATTTT; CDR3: CASSEQGSGSQPQHF
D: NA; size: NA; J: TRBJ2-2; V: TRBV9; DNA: TGTGCCAGCAGCGAACCGGGAACCGGGGAGCTGTTTTTT; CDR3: CASSEPGTGELFF
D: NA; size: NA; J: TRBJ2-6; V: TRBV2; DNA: TGTGCCAGCCGGCGGGCGGACGGATACTCTGGGGCCAACGTCCTGACTTTC; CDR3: CASRRADGYSGANVLTF
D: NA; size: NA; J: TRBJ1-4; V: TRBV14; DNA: TGTGCCAGCAGCCAGCACAGGTTGAGGGAAAAACTGTTTTTT; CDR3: CASSQHRLREKLFF
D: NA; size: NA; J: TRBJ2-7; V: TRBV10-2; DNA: TGCGCCAGCAGCAAACAGTCCACTCTCTACGAGCAGTACTTC; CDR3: CASSKQSTLYEQYF
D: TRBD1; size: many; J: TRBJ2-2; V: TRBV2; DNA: TGTGCCAGCAGCCCCAGGACAGGGGGCATGGCCGGGGAGCTGTTTTTT; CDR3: CASSPRTGGMAGELFF
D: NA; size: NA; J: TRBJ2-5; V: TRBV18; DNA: TGTGCCAGCTCACCACGTAGCCAGCGGGTAGAGACCCAGTACTTC; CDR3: CASSPRSQRVETQYF
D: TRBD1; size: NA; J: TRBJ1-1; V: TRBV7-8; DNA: TGTGCCAGCAGCCCCCTACTTGGGGGACAGCAGAACACTGAAGCTTTCTTT; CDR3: CASSPLLGGQQNTEAFF
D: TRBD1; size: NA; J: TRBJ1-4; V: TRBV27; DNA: TGTGCCAGCAGTCCCACCGACAGGGGTAACATTAATGAAAAACTGTTTTTT; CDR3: CASSPTDRGNINEKLFF
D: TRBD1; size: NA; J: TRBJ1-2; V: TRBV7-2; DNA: TGTGCCAGCAGCTTAGCGCAGGACAGGGGGGGCTATGGCTACACCTTC; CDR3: CASSLAQDRGGYGYTF
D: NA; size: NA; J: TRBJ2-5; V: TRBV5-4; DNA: TGTGCCAGCAGCTTCCGGAAAGGGACAAGAGATACCCAGTACTTC; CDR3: CASSFRKGTRDTQYF
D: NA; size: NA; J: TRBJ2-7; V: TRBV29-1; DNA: TGCAGCGTTGAACTCCCAGGCTCCTACGAGCAGTACTTC; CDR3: CSVELPGSYEQYF
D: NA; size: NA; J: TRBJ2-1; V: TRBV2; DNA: TGTGCCAGCAGTGAAGGGGGCTTTACCTACAATGAGCAGTTCTTC; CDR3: CASSEGGFTYNEQFF
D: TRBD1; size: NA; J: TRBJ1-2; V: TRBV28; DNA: TGTGCCAGCAGTTACCCCGAAGGGACAGCAACCTATGGCTACACCTTC; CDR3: CASSYPEGTATYGYTF
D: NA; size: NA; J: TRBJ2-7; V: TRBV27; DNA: TGTGCCAGCAGTTTGGGCAGGGCCTACGAGCAGTACTTC; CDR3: CASSLGRAYEQYF
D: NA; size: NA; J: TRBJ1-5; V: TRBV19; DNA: TGTGCCAGTAGTACCCGAGGGAACAATCAGCCCCAGCATTTT; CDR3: CASSTRGNNQPQHF
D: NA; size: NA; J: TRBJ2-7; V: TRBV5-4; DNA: TGTGCCAGCAGCCCCTCAGGGTTTTCCTCCTACGAGCAGTACTTC; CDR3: CASSPSGFSSYEQYF
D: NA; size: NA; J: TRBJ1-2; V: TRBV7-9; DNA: TGTGCCAGCAGCCTCGGGCCCGGAGGTACGGGCTACACCTTC; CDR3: CASSLGPGGTGYTF
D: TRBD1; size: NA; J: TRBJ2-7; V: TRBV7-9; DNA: TGTGCCAGCAGCCGGATGGGACAGGGGGCCTACGAGCAGTACTTC; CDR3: CASSRMGQGAYEQYF
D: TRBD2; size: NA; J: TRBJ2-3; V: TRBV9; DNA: TGTGCCAGCACCGCGGGGGGGGGCACAGATACGCAGTATTTT; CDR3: CASTAGGGTDTQYF
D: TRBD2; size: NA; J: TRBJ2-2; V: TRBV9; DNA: TGTGCCAGCACCCCGGGGGGGAACACCGGGGAGCTGTTTTTT; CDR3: CASTPGGNTGELFF
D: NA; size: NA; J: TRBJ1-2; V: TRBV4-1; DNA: TGCGCCAGCAGCCAAGATCCTGGCCCACCCAACTATGGCTACACCTTC; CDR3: CASSQDPGPPNYGYTF
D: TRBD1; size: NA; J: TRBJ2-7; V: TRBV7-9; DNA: TGTGCCAGCAGCAACACCGGGACAGCTATAAACGAGCAGTACTTC; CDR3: CASSNTGTAINEQYF
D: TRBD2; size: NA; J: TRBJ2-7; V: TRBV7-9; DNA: TGTGCCAGCAGCTCGACTAGCGGGGGAGGGTACGAGCAGTACTTC; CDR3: CASSSTSGGGYEQYF
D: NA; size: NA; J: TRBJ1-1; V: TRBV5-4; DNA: TGTGCCAGCACAATAGATAGGAGGACTGAAGCTTTCTTT; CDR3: CASTIDRRTEAFF
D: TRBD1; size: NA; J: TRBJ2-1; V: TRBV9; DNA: TGTGCCAGCAGACCCGGGACAGACTACAATGAGCAGTTCTTC; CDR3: CASRPGTDYNEQFF
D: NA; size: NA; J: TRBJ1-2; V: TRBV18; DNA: TGTGCCAGCTCGGGTGACACCAACTATGGCTACACCTTC; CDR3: CASSGDTNYGYTF
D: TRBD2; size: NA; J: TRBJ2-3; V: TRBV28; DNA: TGTGCCAGCAGTCCCTGGACTAGCGGGTGGTCCGCAGATACGCAGTATTTT; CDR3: CASSPWTSGWSADTQYF
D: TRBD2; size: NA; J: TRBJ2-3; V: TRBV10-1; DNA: TGCGCCAGCAGTGGCCCCCCGAGCGGGGGGGGTGATACGCAGTATTTT; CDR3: CASSGPPSGGGDTQYF
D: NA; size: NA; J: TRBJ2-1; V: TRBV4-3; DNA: TGCGCCAGCAGCCCTGGGGGGGCGGGATACAATGAGCAGTTCTTC; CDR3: CASSPGGAGYNEQFF
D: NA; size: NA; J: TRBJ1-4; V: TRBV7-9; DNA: TGTGCCAGCAGCTTTTTCTCGGCGGTCGATGAAAAACTGTTTTTT; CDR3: CASSFFSAVDEKLFF
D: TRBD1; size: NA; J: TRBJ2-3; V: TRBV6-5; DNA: TGTGCCAGCAGTTCCCACAGGGGTAGAAGCACAGATACGCAGTATTTT; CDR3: CASSSHRGRSTDTQYF
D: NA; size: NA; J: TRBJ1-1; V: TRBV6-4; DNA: TGTGCCAGCAGTGACGCCTATCGAGGGGGGAACACTGAAGCTTTCTTT; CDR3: CASSDAYRGGNTEAFF